This T cell receptor (beta chain) was obtained from a study of blood T cell repertoires in COVID-19. Study background: PBMCs, B-cell-depleted T cells, or T cells were the source of the cDNA or gDNA that made up the material.

Measured with immunoSEQ multiplex PCR; TCRdb has only the in-frame clones, and not every one. The table has 150,000 to 200,000 clones, more than 75% seen once; the top ten hold approximately 6%. This clone was counted only a few times. This CDR3 is built from 16 residues. Per the germline V gene, CDR1 is SGHDT and CDR2 is YYEEEE. V lost 4 bases, J lost 8 bases, and 12 bases stayed unmatched. The sample taken for sequencing was PBMCs or T cells enriched from blood (not recorded which). The V call is TRBV5-6, the J call TRBJ1-6, with TRBD1 matching over 7 bases. This clonotype was sampled from a man aged 35 to 55 who had recovered from COVID-19. CDR3 sequence (DNA): TGTGCCAGCAGCGGCCGTCAGGGCAGGGGGTATTCACCCCTCCACTTT. Translated, it gives CASSGRQGRGYSPLHF. Supplemented by reference TRBV5-6 and TRBJ1-6, the full variable domain reads DAGVTQSPTHLIKTRGQQVTLRCSPKSGHDTVSWYQQALGQGPQFIFQYYEEEERQRGNFPDRFSGHQFPNYSSELNVNALLLGDSALYLCASSGRQGRGYSPLHFGNGTRLTVT.